A single sample gave rise to the 24 T cell receptor beta chains below, sequenced in a study of blood T cell repertoires in COVID-19. Data came from immunoSEQ multiplex PCR; TCRdb stores just in-frame clones and leaves some out. The sample shows some 460,000 clones, around 88% of them seen only once. The sample taken for sequencing was peripheral blood. The receptors originated from a woman in her 30s with acute or convalescent COVID-19.

The chain carries TRBV5-6 and TRBJ2-3; 14 bases agree with TRBD2. The ends lost 9 bases at V and 4 bases at J; junction bases unmatched: 4. This CDR3 contains 14 residues. Germline CDR1 and CDR2: SGHDT and YYEEEE. CDR3 nucleotides: TGTGCCACCGGGACTAGCGGGGGTGCAGATACGCAGTATTTT. This translates into CATGTSGGADTQYF.

The chain is built from TRBV11-2 and TRBJ2-3; 8 bases map to TRBD2. The germline V gene has CDR1 SGHAT and CDR2 FQNNGV. The CDR3 contains 14 residues. The trim removed 4 bases at V and 4 bases at J, leaving 4 bases unmatched. CDR3 bases: TGTGCCAGCAGCTCCGACGGGGGGGCAGATACGCAGTATTTT. It encodes CASSSDGGADTQYF.

CDR3 DNA: TGTGCCAGCAACTTGGGGGGAGATGAGCAGTTCTTC. Residues: CASNLGGDEQFF. The chain links TRBV12-3 or TRBV12-4 to TRBJ2-1, with D possibly TRBD2 on 6 matching bases. The CDR3 contains 12 residues. Trimming removed 7 bases from V and 8 bases from J, with 12 bases in between.

The chain has TRBV21-1 and TRBJ2-3; no check of the table's D call, TRBD2, against the DNA was made. TRBV21-1 corresponds to a pseudogene. The CDR3 totals 12 residues. CDR3 amino acids: CASSEFIATQYF. CDR3 bases: TGTGCCAGCAGCGAATTTATAGCGACGCAGTATTTT.

This clone occurred a few times. The CDR3 loop is CASSLGTVGNTIYF. The CDR3 DNA reads TGTGCCAGCAGCCTCGGGACAGTTGGAAACACCATATATTTT. The V and J genes are TRBV5-6 and TRBJ1-3; 7 nucleotides line up with TRBD1. The CDR3 has 14 amino acids. Germline V CDR1 and CDR2: SGHDT, YYEEEE. Trimming cost V 4 bases and J 3 bases; bases outside gene matches: 4.

This clone was seen a handful of times. CDR3 DNA sequence: TGTGCCAGCAGCGCGGACAGGGGTTTCAATCAGCCCCAGCATTTT. Its protein product is CASSADRGFNQPQHF. The chain has TRBV2 and TRBJ1-5; 9 bases match TRBD1. Looked up from germline, CDR1 is SNHLY and CDR2 is FYNNEI. There are 15 residues in the CDR3. With 6 bases clipped from V and 3 bases from J, the junction kept 6 bases outside the gene matches.

This clone was seen once. J is TRBJ2-3 and V is TRBV27, with 16 bases matching TRBD2. CDR1 is MNHEY and CDR2 is SMNVEV in the germline V gene (reference sequence). The CDR3 consists of 18 residues. V lost 1 base, J lost 5 bases, and 6 bases stayed unmatched. CDR3 in DNA: TGTGCCAGCAGTTTATACGGGACTAGCGGGGGGGCGAAAGATACGCAGTATTTT. Its protein product is CASSLYGTSGGAKDTQYF.

V is TRBV30 and J is TRBJ1-3; maybe TRBD1 (6 bases). The V and J ends lost 0 bases and 3 bases respectively, with 12 bases between them. Germline V lookup: CDR1 GTSNPN, CDR2 SVGIG (reference sequence). The CDR3 totals 15 residues. CDR3 nucleotide sequence: TGTGCCTGGAGTGTACAGGGTCTAATTGGAAACACCATATATTTT. As protein: CAWSVQGLIGNTIYF.

The chain uses TRBV6-5 and TRBJ2-5; D gene unclear. Germline lookup yields CDR1 MNHEY and CDR2 SVGAGI. V was trimmed by 0 bases and J by 4 bases, leaving 12 bases between them. This CDR3 region has 15 residues. CDR3 nucleotides: TGTGCCAGCAGTTACTCTGGCAGTTACGCAGAGACCCAGTACTTC. This translates into CASSYSGSYAETQYF.

V and J are TRBV4-2 and TRBJ1-1; unclear D gene. This CDR3 is built from 15 residues. Germline loops: CDR1 LGHNA, CDR2 YNFKEQ. V gave up 2 bases and J gave up 2 bases, with 12 bases separating them. The CDR3 reads CASSQNWQTNTEAFF. For the CDR3, the DNA is TGTGCCAGCAGCCAAAATTGGCAGACAAACACTGAAGCTTTCTTT.

V gene TRBV5-1 combines with J gene TRBJ2-7, with unresolved D. This CDR3 is built from 14 residues. Germline assignment: CDR1 SGHRS and CDR2 YFSETQ. V lost 0 bases and J lost 3, with 10 bases in between. CDR3 region: CASSLAVGYYEQYF. CDR3 nucleotide sequence: TGCGCCAGCAGCTTGGCGGTCGGTTACTACGAGCAGTACTTC.

V is TRBV6-5 and J is TRBJ2-7; 7 nucleotides match TRBD1. CDR3 size: 15 residues. Trimming at V came to 5 bases and at J to 7 bases, leaving 14 bases not matched to a gene. CDR1 MNHEY and CDR2 SVGAGI come from the germline V gene. The CDR3 nucleotides read TGTGCCAGCAGTCCCCAGGGACAGACTTTATTAGAGCAGTACTTC. This encodes CASSPQGQTLLEQYF.

V gene TRBV11-2 combines with J gene TRBJ2-1, with D tentatively TRBD1 (5 bases). This CDR3 region has 17 residues. Germline V gene sequence: CDR1 SGHAT, CDR2 FQNNGV. The V gene lost 0 bases and the J gene lost 5 bases, with 17 bases spanning the gap. CDR3 nucleotides: TGTGCCAGCAGCTTAGATTCGAGGTCTGCAGGGAACAATGAGCAGTTCTTC. Translated: CASSLDSRSAGNNEQFF.

This chain connects TRBV27 to TRBJ1-3, with D uncertain. The V gene lost 0 bases and the J gene lost 3 bases, with 9 bases spanning the gap. The CDR3 extends over 15 amino acids. CDR1 MNHEY and CDR2 SMNVEV come from the germline V gene (reference sequence). CDR3 coding DNA: TGTGCCAGCAGTTTATCTTTTACTAGTGGAAACACCATATATTTT. The encoded protein is CASSLSFTSGNTIYF.

The chain combines TRBV7-3 with TRBJ2-7; a possible D gene is TRBD2 (6 bases). CDR3 length: 15 amino acids. The V gene lost 2 bases and the J gene lost 0 bases, with 11 bases spanning the gap. Germline-derived CDR1 and CDR2 are SGHTA and FQGTGA. In nucleotides, the CDR3 is TGTGCCAGCAGCTTAGAGGGAGGCCTCTCCTACGAGCAGTACTTC. As protein: CASSLEGGLSYEQYF.

For the CDR3, the DNA is TGTGCCAGCAGTTTATTTTCCGCGACCGGGGAGCTGTTTTTT. This sequence encodes CASSLFSATGELFF. V usage is TRBV27 and J usage is TRBJ2-2, with no clear D. The CDR3 runs 14 residues. Trimming pared 1 base from V and 5 bases from J, leaving 8 bases between. Germline CDR1 and CDR2: MNHEY and SMNVEV (reference sequence).

The chain employs TRBV10-3 and TRBJ2-5; 10 bases agree with TRBD2. Losses at the gene ends were 4 bases for V and 3 bases for J; bases not matched to a gene: 2. The CDR3 has 14 amino acids. The germline gives CDR1 ENHRY, CDR2 SYGVKD. The CDR3 region is CAISGTSGKETQYF. The CDR3 DNA reads TGTGCCATCAGTGGGACTAGCGGAAAAGAGACCCAGTACTTC.

J is TRBJ2-1 and V is TRBV6-5, with 14 bases fitting TRBD2. J gave up 6 bases and V 4 bases, and 5 bases lay outside the gene matches. CDR1 is MNHEY and CDR2 is SVGAGI in the germline V gene. This CDR3 comprises 16 residues. CDR3 coding DNA: TGTGCCAGCAGTTCCGGGACTAGCGGGGGTTCCAATGAGCAGTTCTTC. The encoded protein is CASSSGTSGGSNEQFF.

The rearrangement joins TRBV13 to TRBJ2-5, with 8 bases that match TRBD1. V gave up 4 bases and J gave up 4 bases; unmatched junction bases: 5. The CDR3 has 14 residues. Germline loops: CDR1 PRHDT, CDR2 FYEKMQ (reference sequence). The CDR3 loop is CASSSQGARETQYF. In nucleotides, the CDR3 is TGTGCCAGCAGCTCCCAGGGGGCGCGAGAGACCCAGTACTTC.

The genes are TRBV5-6 and TRBJ1-5, with D possibly TRBD1 on 6 matching bases. Germline assignment: CDR1 SGHDT and CDR2 YYEEEE. The V end lost 2 bases, the J end lost 7 bases, and 25 bases lay between the germline ends. The CDR3 is made up of 18 amino acids. DNA for the CDR3: TGTGCCAGCAGCTTCTCCAGTCAAAAACAGGGCCGGTGGCAGCCCCAGCATTTT. Translated: CASSFSSQKQGRWQPQHF. Full variable domain (outside the CDR3, taken from reference TRBV5-6 and TRBJ1-5): DAGVTQSPTHLIKTRGQQVTLRCSPKSGHDTVSWYQQALGQGPQFIFQYYEEEERQRGNFPDRFSGHQFPNYSSELNVNALLLGDSALYLCASSFSSQKQGRWQPQHFGDGTRLSIL.

The chain recombines TRBV19 with TRBJ2-1; 11 bases agree with TRBD2. The V and J ends lost 3 bases and 7 bases, in that order; junction bases with no gene match: 5. Germline values: CDR1 LNHDA, CDR2 SQIVND (reference sequence). The CDR3 loop spans 15 amino acids. The chain's CDR3 is CASSMGASGGNEQFF. The CDR3, as DNA: TGTGCCAGTAGTATGGGGGCTAGCGGGGGGAATGAGCAGTTCTTC. Full variable domain (rest looked up from reference TRBV19 and TRBJ2-1): DGGITQSPKYLFRKEGQNVTLSCEQNLNHDAMYWYRQDPGQGLRLIYYSQIVNDFQKGDIAEGYSVSREKKESFPLTVTSAQKNPTAFYLCASSMGASGGNEQFFGPGTRLTVL.

This clone was seen a few times. This chain uses TRBV28 with TRBJ2-3; 7 bases are a match to TRBD1. CDR3 size: 15 residues. CDR1 and CDR2 (germline): MDHEN, SYDVKM. The ends lost 6 bases at V and 4 bases at J; junction bases unmatched: 10. The CDR3: CASRRRGLSSDTQYF. As DNA, the CDR3 is TGTGCCAGCAGACGAAGGGGGCTCAGTTCAGATACGCAGTATTTT.

V is TRBV9 and J is TRBJ1-6; D possibly corresponds to TRBD1 (5 bases). CDR1 and CDR2 from the germline V gene are SGDLS and YYNGEE. The CDR3 is 15 amino acids. Trimming took 3 bases from V and 7 from J, leaving 14 bases between them. The CDR3 here is CASSAEQDPNSPLHF. Written as DNA, the CDR3 is TGTGCCAGCAGCGCCGAACAGGACCCAAATTCACCCCTCCACTTT. The full variable domain, rest sourced from reference TRBV9 and TRBJ1-6, is DSGVTQTPKHLITATGQRVTLRCSPRSGDLSVYWYQQSLDQGLQFLIQYYNGEERAKGNILERFSAQQFPDLHSELNLSSLELGDSALYFCASSAEQDPNSPLHFGNGTRLTVT.

This chain joins TRBV3-1 (or the pseudogene TRBV3-2) and TRBJ2-5; TRBD2 matches at 10 bases. Germline CDR1 LGHDT, CDR2 YNNKEL (reference sequence). This CDR3 has 14 residues. The J segment lost 6 bases and the V segment lost 3 bases, leaving 4 bases of the junction unmatched. The CDR3: CASSHGSGGQTQYF. Written as DNA, the CDR3 is TGTGCCAGCAGCCATGGTAGCGGGGGGCAGACCCAGTACTTC.